The 13 T cell receptor beta chains in this list originate from one sample, sequenced in a study of follicular helper T cells after annual influenza vaccination. Clones were read by immunoSEQ multiplex PCR, and TCRdb kept only the in-frame ones, dropping some. The sample records approximately 9,500 clones, roughly four fifths being singletons. As for time point: 2014-2015 season, 7 days after vaccination. This material consisted of CXCR5- memory CD4+ T cells sorted from blood, taken 7 days after influenza vaccination. The receptors here all came from an adult who received the influenza vaccine.

This clone was observed a single time. The chain is built from TRBV4-2 and TRBJ2-2; D gene unclear. The CDR3 sequence is 16 residues long. The V end lost 0 bases, the J end lost 7 bases, and 15 bases lay between the germline ends. Germline loops: CDR1 LGHNA, CDR2 YNFKEQ. This chain's CDR3 is CASSQDLRLDDGELFF. Written as DNA, the CDR3 is TGTGCCAGCAGCCAAGATCTACGACTCGATGACGGGGAGCTGTTTTTT.

This chain uses TRBV19 with TRBJ2-7; D perhaps matches TRBD1 (6 bases). Germline CDR1 and CDR2: LNHDA and SQIVND (reference sequence). Trimming pared 5 bases from V and 7 bases from J, leaving 15 bases between. The CDR3 runs 13 residues. This chain's CDR3 is CASSVKQGGEQYF. The CDR3 nucleotides read TGTGCCAGTAGTGTGAAACAGGGCGGGGAGCAGTACTTC.

This chain uses TRBV5-1 with TRBJ2-3; 10 bases fit TRBD1. There are 17 residues in the CDR3. V trimming: 0 bases; J trimming: 1 base; junction bases outside the gene matches: 5. Per the germline V gene, CDR1 is SGHRS and CDR2 is YFSETQ. The CDR3: CASSLAGTGEGTDTQYF. Here the CDR3 DNA reads TGCGCCAGCAGCTTGGCTGGGACAGGGGAGGGCACAGATACGCAGTATTTT.

The chain couples TRBV18 to TRBJ2-1; 8 nucleotides agree with TRBD2. J was trimmed by 0 bases and V by 0 bases; bases with no gene match: 10. This CDR3 is 19 amino acids long. The germline V gene has CDR1 KGHSH and CDR2 LQKENI. CDR3 loop: CASSPPRGLAPSSYNEQFF. The CDR3 DNA reads TGTGCCAGCTCACCACCAAGAGGACTAGCACCTAGCTCCTACAATGAGCAGTTCTTC.

The V gene is TRBV27, the J gene TRBJ1-1; D is uncertain. This CDR3 comprises 14 residues. Per the germline V gene, CDR1 is MNHEY and CDR2 is SMNVEV (reference sequence). V lost 3 bases, J lost 4 bases, and 12 bases lay in between. The CDR3 DNA reads TGTGCCAGCAGTTTGCGGGGAAGTGGCACTGAAGCTTTCTTT. Its protein is CASSLRGSGTEAFF.

V usage is TRBV4-2 and J usage is TRBJ1-3, with a possible D match to TRBD1 (6 bases). The CDR3 extends over 17 amino acids. Trimming took off 1 base at V and 4 bases at J, with 17 bases between the two ends. Germline-derived CDR1 and CDR2 are LGHNA and YNFKEQ. The CDR3 loop is CASSQASGTTVGNTIYF. The CDR3 bases are TGTGCCAGCAGCCAAGCCTCCGGGACAACGGTGGGAAACACCATATATTTT.

This CDR3 reads CASSSGGGGSYEQYF. CDR3 bases: TGCGCCAGCAGCTCCGGGGGCGGGGGCTCCTACGAGCAGTACTTC. The rearrangement joins TRBV5-1 to TRBJ2-7, with a weak D call TRBD2 (7 bases). Germline assignment: CDR1 SGHRS and CDR2 YFSETQ. The CDR3 runs 15 residues. Trimming removed 3 bases at V and 0 bases at J, with 13 bases between.

This chain connects TRBV7-2 to TRBJ2-1; D may be TRBD2 (5 bases). The V gene's germline CDR1 is SGHTA and CDR2 FQGNSA. V lost 4 bases and J 3 bases, leaving 16 bases between the germline ends. This CDR3 spans 16 amino acids. The CDR3 is CASSSTSAGVYNEQFF. The CDR3 nucleotides read TGTGCCAGCAGCTCGACCTCTGCGGGCGTCTACAATGAGCAGTTCTTC.

This clone appeared once. The chain carries TRBV6-5 and TRBJ2-7, with TRBD2 as a possible D gene (5 bases). Germline CDR1 reads MNHEY; CDR2 reads SVGAGI. This CDR3 has 15 residues. Between the trimmed V and J ends, which lost 2 bases and 0 bases, there was a span of 11 bases. CDR3 coding DNA: TGTGCCAGCAGTTACGCTGGGAGTCGCTCCTACGAGCAGTACTTC. Translation: CASSYAGSRSYEQYF.

The V and J genes are TRBV2 and TRBJ2-1; possibly TRBD2 for D (6 bases). CDR1 SNHLY and CDR2 FYNNEI come from the germline V gene. The CDR3 totals 15 residues. The V end lost 3 bases, the J end lost 5 bases, and 14 bases lay between the germline ends. The CDR3: CASSERLANNNEQFF. CDR3 in DNA: TGTGCCAGCAGTGAGAGGCTAGCGAATAACAATGAGCAGTTCTTC. Full variable domain (rest looked up from reference TRBV2 and TRBJ2-1): EPEVTQTPSHQVTQMGQEVILRCVPISNHLYFYWYRQILGQKVEFLVSFYNNEISEKSEIFDDQFSVERPDGSNFTLKIRSTKLEDSAMYFCASSERLANNNEQFFGPGTRLTVL.

J is TRBJ1-1 and V is TRBV4-1; tentative D call: TRBD1 (5 bases). CDR3 length: 18 amino acids. Trimming pared 1 base from V and 1 base from J, leaving 19 bases between. Germline loops: CDR1 MGHRA, CDR2 YSYEKL. The CDR3 coding sequence is TGCGCCAGCAGCCAAGCAACAGGTCGAAGGGTAGGGAACACTGAAGCTTTCTTT. Its protein product is CASSQATGRRVGNTEAFF.

The V gene is TRBV2, the J gene TRBJ1-2; D unclear. Germline V gene sequence: CDR1 SNHLY, CDR2 FYNNEI. Trimming left V 7 bases short and J 8 bases short, with 17 bases between. The CDR3 loop spans 13 amino acids. The CDR3 loop reads CASTIRNDIGYTF. Here the CDR3 DNA reads TGTGCCAGCACCATCCGGAACGACATCGGCTACACCTTC. The whole variable domain, filled in from reference TRBV2 and TRBJ1-2, reads EPEVTQTPSHQVTQMGQEVILRCVPISNHLYFYWYRQILGQKVEFLVSFYNNEISEKSEIFDDQFSVERPDGSNFTLKIRSTKLEDSAMYFCASTIRNDIGYTFGSGTRLTVV.

V and J are TRBV2 and TRBJ1-1; 11 bases align to TRBD1. J lost 5 bases, V lost 6 bases, and 8 bases had no gene match. Looked up from germline, CDR1 is SNHLY and CDR2 is FYNNEI. This CDR3 comprises 15 residues. CDR3 sequence: CASRGTGGGVTEAFF. In DNA, the CDR3 is TGTGCCAGCAGGGGGACAGGGGGAGGAGTGACTGAAGCTTTCTTT.